Listed below are T cell receptor beta chains from one sample, sequenced in a study of T cell responses to AZD1222 COVID-19 vaccine. TCRdb keeps only in-frame clones here, not all; method: immunoSEQ multiplex PCR. The table lists over 75,000 clones, around nine tenths of them singletons, with 3% in the top ten. The material was peripheral blood, obtained on day 0 of AZD1222 vaccination. All receptors derive from an adult in good health. Both conserved end residues are part of each CDR3.

v_call: TRBV27
cdr3_aa: CASSLEGLAVDNEQFF

v_call: TRBV29-1
cdr3_aa: CSVDLTGLGETQYF

v_call: TRBV4-1
cdr3_aa: CASRTGDTEAFF

v_call: TRBV19
cdr3_aa: CASSATGIWSPLHF

v_call: TRBV11-1
cdr3_aa: CASSLADTSYEQYF

v_call: TRBV2
cdr3_aa: CASSVYNEQFF

v_call: TRBV5-5
cdr3_aa: CASSKETGPVLGKLFF

v_call: TRBV12-3/TRBV12-4
cdr3_aa: CASRLDSNQPQHF

v_call: TRBV7-9
cdr3_aa: CASSSSNEQYF

v_call: TRBV30
cdr3_aa: CAGTSGSYEQYF

v_call: TRBV28
cdr3_aa: CASRNRGLNTEAFF

v_call: TRBV10-2
cdr3_aa: CASVPGGGYGYTF

v_call: TRBV29-1
cdr3_aa: CSVAGTSGNHEQYF

v_call: TRBV5-1
cdr3_aa: CASSLAGGGGYGYTF

v_call: TRBV3-1/TRBV3-2
cdr3_aa: CASRNPTGELFF

v_call: TRBV19
cdr3_aa: CASSIPNYSTEAFF

v_call: TRBV5-4
cdr3_aa: CASSLRGDEQFF

v_call: TRBV27
cdr3_aa: CASSLSSDSHNEQFF

v_call: TRBV18
cdr3_aa: CASSRQGGTEAFF

v_call: TRBV2
cdr3_aa: CASTPGRTEAFF

v_call: TRBV18
cdr3_aa: CASPQMGQGNTGELFF

v_call: TRBV19
cdr3_aa: CASSIGGAYEQYF

v_call: TRBV24-1
cdr3_aa: CATSRDTHTSNEQFF

v_call: TRBV9
cdr3_aa: CASSVEGQGQPQHF

v_call: TRBV28
cdr3_aa: CASSLLRTANTEAFF

v_call: TRBV6-1
cdr3_aa: CASSENGLTQETQYF

v_call: TRBV2
cdr3_aa: CASSFQAGLSGNTIYF

v_call: TRBV9
cdr3_aa: CASSVAHNTEAFF

v_call: TRBV11-2
cdr3_aa: CASSLGAGGNEKLFF

v_call: TRBV5-1
cdr3_aa: CASSPTPRPGADTQYF

v_call: TRBV7-9
cdr3_aa: CASSRDGTTYEQYF

v_call: TRBV11-2
cdr3_aa: CASSLVGQGARTGELFF

v_call: TRBV5-1
cdr3_aa: CASSWTGKGYEQYF